This T cell receptor beta chain was identified during a study of read filtering for tumor transcriptome and immune sequencing. The wider study: 8 patients were R-ISS I, around 15 were R-ISS II, about seven were R-ISS III. RNA-seq yielded only about 75 to 1,400 TCR reads, IR-seq about 3.5 to 10.27 million. After DNase treatment, RNA was made into whole-transcriptome libraries.

This library used 300 to 500 ng RNA and molecular barcoded adaptors spanning alpha/delta and beta/gamma chains. TCRdb called the reads again in MiXCR, with one record for every CDR3 protein. The sample has tens of thousands of distinct CDR3 sequences, less than 15% seen once. Bone marrow was sampled from every patient at the time of active disease. With 0 bases removed from V and 3 bases from J, the gap between germline ends came to 12 bases. This CDR3 has 15 residues. In germline, CDR1 is GTSNPN, CDR2 SVGIG (reference sequence). This clonotype was seen more than once but under ten times. The specimen sequenced was a population of CD138-negative cells sorted from bone marrow. The source is a donor at least 40 years old with multiple myeloma. The rearrangement joins TRBV30 to TRBJ1-5; D is perhaps TRBD1 (5 bases). The CDR3 bases are TGTGCCTGGAGTGTCGACAGTGGCGTCAATCAGCCCCAGCATTTT. This encodes CAWSVDSGVNQPQHF.